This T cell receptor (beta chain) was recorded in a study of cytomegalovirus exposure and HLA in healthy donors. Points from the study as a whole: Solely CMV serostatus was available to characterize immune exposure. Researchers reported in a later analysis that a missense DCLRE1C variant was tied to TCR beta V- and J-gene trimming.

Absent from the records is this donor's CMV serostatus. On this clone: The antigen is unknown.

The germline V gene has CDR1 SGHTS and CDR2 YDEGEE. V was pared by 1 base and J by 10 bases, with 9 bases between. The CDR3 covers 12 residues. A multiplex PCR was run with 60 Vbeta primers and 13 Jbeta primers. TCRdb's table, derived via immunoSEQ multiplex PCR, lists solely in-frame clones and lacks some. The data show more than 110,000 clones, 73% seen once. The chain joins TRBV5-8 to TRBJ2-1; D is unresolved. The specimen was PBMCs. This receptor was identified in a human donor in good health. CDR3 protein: CASSLRSLEQFF. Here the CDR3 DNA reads TGTGCCAGCAGCTTGCGTTCACTGGAGCAGTTCTTC. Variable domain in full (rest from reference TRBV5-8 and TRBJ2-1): EAGVTQSPTHLIKTRGQQATLRCSPISGHTSVYWYQQALGLGLQFLLWYDEGEERNRGNFPPRFSGRQFPNYSSELNVNALELEDSALYLCASSLRSLEQFFGPGTRLTVL.